This note documents a single TCR beta chain sequence. These data are taken from a study of CD8 T cells in Susac syndrome. The multiple sclerosis controls consisted of treatment-naive patients with relapsing-remitting disease, either stable or active. Negative isolation yielded CD4+ and CD8+ T cells, and FACS enriched TEMRA cells. The RNA input was about 0.5 to 1 ug, and it was reverse transcribed with random hexamers. From the immunoSEQ multiplex PCR reads, TCRdb called clonotypes with MiXCR, one entry per CDR3 protein. The table includes roughly 300,000 distinct CDR3 sequences, about 85% detected once. The V end lost 4 bases, the J end lost 2 bases, and 9 bases lay between the germline ends. The CDR3 consists of 14 residues.

This chain joins TRBV12-3 or TRBV12-4 and TRBJ1-3; no clear D. The TCR sequence derives from a human donor with multiple sclerosis. Sample: CD8+ T cells from PBMCs. CDR3 residues: CASSSGETGNTIYF. Written as DNA, the CDR3 is TGTGCCAGCAGTTCCGGGGAGACTGGAAACACCATATATTTT.